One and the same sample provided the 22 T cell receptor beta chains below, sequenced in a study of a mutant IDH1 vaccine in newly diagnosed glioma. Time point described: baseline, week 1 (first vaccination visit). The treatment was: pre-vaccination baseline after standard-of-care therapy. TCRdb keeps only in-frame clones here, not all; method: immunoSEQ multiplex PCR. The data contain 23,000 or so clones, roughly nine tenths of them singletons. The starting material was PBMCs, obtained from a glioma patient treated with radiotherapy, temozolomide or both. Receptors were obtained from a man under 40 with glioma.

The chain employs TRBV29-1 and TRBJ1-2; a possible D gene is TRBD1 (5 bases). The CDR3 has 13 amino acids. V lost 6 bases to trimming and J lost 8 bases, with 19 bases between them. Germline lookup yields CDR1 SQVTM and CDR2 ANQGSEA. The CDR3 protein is CSVPGRGEGGYTF. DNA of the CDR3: TGCAGCGTCCCGGGACGGGGGGAAGGGGGCTACACCTTC.

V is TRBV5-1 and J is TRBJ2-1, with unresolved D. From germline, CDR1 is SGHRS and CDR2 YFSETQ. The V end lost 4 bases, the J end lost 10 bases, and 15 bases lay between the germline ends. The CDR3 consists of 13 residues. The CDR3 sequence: CASSPADESEQFF. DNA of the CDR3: TGCGCCAGCAGCCCGGCTGATGAGTCCGAGCAGTTCTTC.

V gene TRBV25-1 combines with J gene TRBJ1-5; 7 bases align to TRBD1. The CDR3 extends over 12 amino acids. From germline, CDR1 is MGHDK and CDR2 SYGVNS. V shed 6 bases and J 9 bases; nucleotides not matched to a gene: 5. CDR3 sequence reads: CASRGQSGPQHF. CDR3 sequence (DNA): TGTGCCAGCAGGGGACAGTCGGGGCCCCAGCATTTT.

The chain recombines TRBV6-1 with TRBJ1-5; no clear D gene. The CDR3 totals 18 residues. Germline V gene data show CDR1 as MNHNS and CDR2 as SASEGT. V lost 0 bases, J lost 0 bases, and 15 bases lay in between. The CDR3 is CASSEALFIDGSNQPQHF. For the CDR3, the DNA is TGTGCCAGCAGTGAAGCGCTTTTTATCGACGGTAGCAATCAGCCCCAGCATTTT.

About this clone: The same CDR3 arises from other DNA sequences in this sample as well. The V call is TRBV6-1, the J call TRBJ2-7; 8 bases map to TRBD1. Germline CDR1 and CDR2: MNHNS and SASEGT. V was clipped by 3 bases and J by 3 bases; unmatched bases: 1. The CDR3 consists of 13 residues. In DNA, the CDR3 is TGTGCCAGCAGTGAGGACAGGGACTACGAGCAGTACTTC. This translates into CASSEDRDYEQYF.

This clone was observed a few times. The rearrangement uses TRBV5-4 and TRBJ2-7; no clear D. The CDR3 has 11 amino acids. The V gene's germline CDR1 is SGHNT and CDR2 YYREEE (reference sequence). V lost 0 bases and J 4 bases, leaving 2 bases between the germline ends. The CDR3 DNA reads TGTGCCAGCAGCTTGGGATACGAGCAGTACTTC. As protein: CASSLGYEQYF.

The CDR3 here is CASSSRDRDNQPQHF. The CDR3 bases are TGTGCCAGCTCATCCCGGGACAGGGACAATCAGCCCCAGCATTTT. V usage is TRBV18 and J usage is TRBJ1-5; the match to TRBD1 covers 9 bases. Germline V gene sequence: CDR1 KGHSH, CDR2 LQKENI. Trimming cost V 5 bases and J 3 bases; bases outside gene matches: 5. CDR3 length equals 15 residues.

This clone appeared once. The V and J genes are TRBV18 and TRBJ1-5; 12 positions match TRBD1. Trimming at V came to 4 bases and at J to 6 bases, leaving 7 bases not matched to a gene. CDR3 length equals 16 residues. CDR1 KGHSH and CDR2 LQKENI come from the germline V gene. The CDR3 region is CASSLTGTGGGQPQHF. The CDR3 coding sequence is TGTGCCAGCTCACTGACCGGGACAGGGGGCGGTCAGCCCCAGCATTTT.

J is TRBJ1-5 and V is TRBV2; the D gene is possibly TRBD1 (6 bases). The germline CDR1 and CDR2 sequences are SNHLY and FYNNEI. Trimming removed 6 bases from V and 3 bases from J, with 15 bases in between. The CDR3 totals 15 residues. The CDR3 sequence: CASSAEGGPNQPQHF. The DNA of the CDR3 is TGTGCCAGCAGCGCCGAGGGGGGGCCCAATCAGCCCCAGCATTTT.

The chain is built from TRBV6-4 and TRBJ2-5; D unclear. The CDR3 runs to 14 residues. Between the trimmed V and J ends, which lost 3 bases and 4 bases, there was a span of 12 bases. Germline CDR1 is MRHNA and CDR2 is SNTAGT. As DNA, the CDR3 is TGTGCCAGCAGTGAAAGCCCGGAGACAGAGACCCAGTACTTC. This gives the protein CASSESPETETQYF.

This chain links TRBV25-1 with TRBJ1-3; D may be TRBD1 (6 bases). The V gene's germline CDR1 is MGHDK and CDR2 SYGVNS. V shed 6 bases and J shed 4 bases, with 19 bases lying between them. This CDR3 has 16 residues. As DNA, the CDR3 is TGTGCCAGCAGCGACTTAGGGATGGGGGCCGGAAACACCATATATTTT. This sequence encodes CASSDLGMGAGNTIYF.

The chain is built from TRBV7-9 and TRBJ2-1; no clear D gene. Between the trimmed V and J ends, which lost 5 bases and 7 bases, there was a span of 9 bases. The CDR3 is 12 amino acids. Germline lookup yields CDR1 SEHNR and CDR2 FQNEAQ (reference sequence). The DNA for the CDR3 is TGTGCCAGCAGCCAATACAGAAATGAGCAGTTCTTC. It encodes CASSQYRNEQFF.

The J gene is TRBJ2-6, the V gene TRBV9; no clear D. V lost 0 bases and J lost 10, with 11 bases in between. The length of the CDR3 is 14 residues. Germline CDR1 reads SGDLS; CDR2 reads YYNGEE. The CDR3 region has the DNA TGTGCCAGCAGCGTAGGGGCCTTCCAAAACGTCCTGACTTTC. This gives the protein CASSVGAFQNVLTF.

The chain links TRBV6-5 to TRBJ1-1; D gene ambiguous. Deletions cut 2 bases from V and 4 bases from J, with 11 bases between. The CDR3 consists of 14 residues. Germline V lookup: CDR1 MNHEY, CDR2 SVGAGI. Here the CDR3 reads CASSYKEVGTEAFF. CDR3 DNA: TGTGCCAGCAGTTACAAGGAGGTCGGCACTGAAGCTTTCTTT.

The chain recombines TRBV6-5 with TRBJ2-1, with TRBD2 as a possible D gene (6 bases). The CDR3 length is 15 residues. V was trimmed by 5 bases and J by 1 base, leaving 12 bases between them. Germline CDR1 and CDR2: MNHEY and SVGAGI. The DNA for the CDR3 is TGTGCCAGCAGTACCCGGGACTCTTCCTACAATGAGCAGTTCTTC. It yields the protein CASSTRDSSYNEQFF.

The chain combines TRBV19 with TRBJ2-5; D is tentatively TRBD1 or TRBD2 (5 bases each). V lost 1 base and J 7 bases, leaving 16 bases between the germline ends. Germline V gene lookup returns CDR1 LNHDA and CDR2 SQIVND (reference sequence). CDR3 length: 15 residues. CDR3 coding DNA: TGTGCCAGTAGTATAGTAAGTGGGGCCGAGGGGACCCAGTACTTC. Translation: CASSIVSGAEGTQYF.

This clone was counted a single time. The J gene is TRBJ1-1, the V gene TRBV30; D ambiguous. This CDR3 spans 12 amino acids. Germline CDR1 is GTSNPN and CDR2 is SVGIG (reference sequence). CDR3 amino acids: CACWSPGTEAFF. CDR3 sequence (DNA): TGTGCTTGCTGGAGTCCGGGCACTGAAGCTTTCTTT.

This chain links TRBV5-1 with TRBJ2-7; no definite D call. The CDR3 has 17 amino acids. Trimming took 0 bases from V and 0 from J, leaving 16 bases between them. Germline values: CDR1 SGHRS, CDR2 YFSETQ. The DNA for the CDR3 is TGCGCCAGCAGCTTGGAGGGTAGGACCAAGAGCTCCTACGAGCAGTACTTC. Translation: CASSLEGRTKSSYEQYF.

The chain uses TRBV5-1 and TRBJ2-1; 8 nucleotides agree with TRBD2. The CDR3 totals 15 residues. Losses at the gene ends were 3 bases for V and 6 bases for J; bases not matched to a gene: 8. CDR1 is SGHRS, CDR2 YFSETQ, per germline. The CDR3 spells CASSSAGLELNEQFF. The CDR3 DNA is TGCGCCAGCAGCTCGGCGGGACTAGAACTCAATGAGCAGTTCTTC.

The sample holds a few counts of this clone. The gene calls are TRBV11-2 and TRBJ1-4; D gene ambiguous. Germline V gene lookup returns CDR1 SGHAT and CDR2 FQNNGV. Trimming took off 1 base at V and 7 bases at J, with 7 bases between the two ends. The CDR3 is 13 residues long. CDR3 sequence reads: CASSLAWGEKLFF. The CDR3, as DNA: TGTGCCAGCAGCTTAGCTTGGGGTGAAAAACTGTTTTTT.

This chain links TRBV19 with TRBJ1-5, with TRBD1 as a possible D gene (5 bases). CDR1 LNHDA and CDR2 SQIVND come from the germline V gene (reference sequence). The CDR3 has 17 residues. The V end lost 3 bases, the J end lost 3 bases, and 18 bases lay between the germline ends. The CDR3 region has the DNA TGTGCCAGTAGTATGGACGTTGGGCAGGGATACAATCAGCCCCAGCATTTT. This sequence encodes CASSMDVGQGYNQPQHF.

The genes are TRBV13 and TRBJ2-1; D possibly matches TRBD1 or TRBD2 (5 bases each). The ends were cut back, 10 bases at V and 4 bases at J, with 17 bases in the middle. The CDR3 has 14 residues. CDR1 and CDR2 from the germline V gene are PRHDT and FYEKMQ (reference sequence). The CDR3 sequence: CATFGQGRYNEQFF. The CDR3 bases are TGTGCCACCTTCGGGCAGGGACGGTACAATGAGCAGTTCTTC.